This record covers a single TCR beta chain. The authors reverse transcribed roughly 0.5 to 1 ug RNA with random hexamers. TCRdb called the immunoSEQ multiplex PCR reads again in MiXCR, with one record for every CDR3 protein. The sample consists of fewer than 350,000 distinct CDR3 sequences, 92% of them appearing once. The data were taken from a study of CD8 T cells in Susac syndrome. V was clipped by 0 bases and J by 0 bases, with 17 bases between them. CDR3 length: 18 residues. CDR1 is MNHEY, CDR2 SVGAGI, per germline. TCR beta sequences were obtained from blood CD8+ and CD4+ T cells. The J gene is TRBJ1-1, the V gene TRBV6-5; TRBD1 is a possible D gene (5 bases). This receptor was taken from a human donor with multiple sclerosis. Sequencing was done on a sample of CD4+ T cells from PBMCs. CDR3 loop: CASSYSGVWTSMNTEAFF. The CDR3 DNA reads TGTGCCAGCAGTTACTCGGGGGTCTGGACATCTATGAACACTGAAGCTTTCTTT.